This TCR beta chain was retrieved from a study of early T cells in non-severe SARS-CoV-2 infection. Overall study: It was bulk RNA from unsorted whole blood that was sequenced, and the chains were unpaired.

In its sample, this clonotype was seen many times. As part of library construction, unique molecular identifiers were attached to individual cDNA molecules. From the 5' RACE reads, TCRdb called clonotypes with MiXCR, one entry per CDR3 protein. The sample records approximately 63,000 distinct CDR3 sequences, more than 5.5% being singletons. The source is an adult who was a healthcare worker with PCR-confirmed SARS-CoV-2 infection or an uninfected control (not recorded which). The material was whole blood, obtained at baseline.

The CDR3 sequence is CAISDLRGGSPYNEQFF. DNA for the CDR3: TGTGCCATCAGTGATTTAAGGGGTGGTAGTCCCTACAATGAGCAGTTCTTC. V is TRBV10-3 and J is TRBJ2-1, with a tentative D call TRBD1 (5 bases). Germline assignment: CDR1 ENHRY and CDR2 SYGVKD. Trimming pared 3 bases from V and 2 bases from J, leaving 17 bases between. The CDR3 spans 17 residues.